This TCR beta chain was retrieved from a study of shared clonotypes between healthy human individuals. Overall study results and limits: An anticipated effect of sequencing depth on clonotype sharing among donors was recognized.

Trimming shortened V by 0 bases and J by 7 bases, and 9 bases separated the two germline ends. This CDR3 region has 13 residues. Germline V gives CDR1 SGHNT, CDR2 YYREEE (reference sequence). The protocol was immunoSEQ multiplex PCR, while the TCRdb copy is restricted to in-frame clones and leaves out a portion. The sample carries millions of clones, approximately 90% recorded once. On this clone: Its target is unknown.

The chain is built from TRBV5-4 and TRBJ2-3; TRBD1 is a possible D gene (6 bases). Sequenced input: naive CD4+ T cells sorted from blood. Subset specified: CD45RA+ positively selected. This TCR was sampled from a man between 18 and 35 years old in good health. Here the CDR3 DNA reads TGTGCCAGCAGCTTGGCGGGACACCATACGCAGTATTTT. Amino acids: CASSLAGHHTQYF.